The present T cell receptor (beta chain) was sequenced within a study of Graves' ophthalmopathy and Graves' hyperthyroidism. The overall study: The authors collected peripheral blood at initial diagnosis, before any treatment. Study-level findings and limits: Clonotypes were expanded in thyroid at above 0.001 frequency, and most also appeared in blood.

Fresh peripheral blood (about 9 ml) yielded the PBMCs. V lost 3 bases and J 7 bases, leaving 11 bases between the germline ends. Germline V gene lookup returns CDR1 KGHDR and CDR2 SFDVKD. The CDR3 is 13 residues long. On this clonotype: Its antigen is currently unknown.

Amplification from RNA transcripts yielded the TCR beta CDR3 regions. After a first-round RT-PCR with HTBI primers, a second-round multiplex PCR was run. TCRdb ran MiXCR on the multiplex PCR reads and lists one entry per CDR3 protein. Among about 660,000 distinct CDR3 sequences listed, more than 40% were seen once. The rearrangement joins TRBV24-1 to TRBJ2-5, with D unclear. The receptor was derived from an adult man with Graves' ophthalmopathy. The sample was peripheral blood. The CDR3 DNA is TGTGCCACCAGTGATGGACCCGGCGCGACCCAGTACTTC. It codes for CATSDGPGATQYF.